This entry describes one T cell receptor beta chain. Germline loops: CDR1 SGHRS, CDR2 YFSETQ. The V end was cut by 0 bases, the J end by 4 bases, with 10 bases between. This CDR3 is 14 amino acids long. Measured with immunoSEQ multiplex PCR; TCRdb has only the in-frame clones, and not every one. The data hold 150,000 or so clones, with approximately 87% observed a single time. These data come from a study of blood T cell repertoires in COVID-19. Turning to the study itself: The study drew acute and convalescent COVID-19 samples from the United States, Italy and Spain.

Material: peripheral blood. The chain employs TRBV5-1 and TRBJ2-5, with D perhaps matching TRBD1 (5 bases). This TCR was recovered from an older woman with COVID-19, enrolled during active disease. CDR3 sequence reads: CASSLANQGETQYF. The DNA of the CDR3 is TGCGCCAGCAGCTTGGCCAATCAGGGAGAGACCCAGTACTTC.